The T cell receptor beta chain described here comes from a study of cytomegalovirus exposure and HLA in healthy donors. A few counts support this clone. It was with 60 Vbeta and 13 Jbeta primers that the PCR ran. The assay was immunoSEQ multiplex PCR, and TCRdb's table has in-frame clones only and misses some. The sample holds more than 150,000 clones, roughly 78% seen once. The TCR was taken from a woman aged 25-40 years in good health and CMV-seronegative. The sample comprised PBMCs.

CDR3 region: CASSVGHADLNTQYF. CDR3 bases: TGTGCCAGCAGCGTGGGACATGCGGACCTAAATACGCAGTATTTT. V is TRBV9 and J is TRBJ2-3; maybe TRBD1 (6 bases). There are 15 residues in the CDR3. V lost 2 bases and J lost 7, with 17 bases in between. The germline V gene has CDR1 SGDLS and CDR2 YYNGEE.